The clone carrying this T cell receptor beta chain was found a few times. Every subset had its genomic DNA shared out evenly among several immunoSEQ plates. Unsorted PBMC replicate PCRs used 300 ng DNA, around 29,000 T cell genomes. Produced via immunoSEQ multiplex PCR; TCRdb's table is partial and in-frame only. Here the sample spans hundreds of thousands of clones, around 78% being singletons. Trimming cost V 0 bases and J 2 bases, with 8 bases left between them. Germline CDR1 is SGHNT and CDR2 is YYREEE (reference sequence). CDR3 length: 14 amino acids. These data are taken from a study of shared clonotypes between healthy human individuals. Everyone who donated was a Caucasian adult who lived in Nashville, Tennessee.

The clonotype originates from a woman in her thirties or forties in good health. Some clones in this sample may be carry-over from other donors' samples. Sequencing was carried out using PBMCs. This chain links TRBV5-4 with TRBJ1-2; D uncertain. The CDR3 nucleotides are TGTGCCAGCAGCTTGGTCGGGCAGAACTATGGCTACACCTTC. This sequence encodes CASSLVGQNYGYTF.